These 23 T cell receptor beta chains came from one sample sequenced in a study of blood T cell repertoires in COVID-19. Produced via immunoSEQ multiplex PCR; TCRdb's table is partial and in-frame only. Counted here are roughly 180,000 clones, about 78% occurring once; the ten biggest clones make up approximately 8.6%. Sequencing was done on a sample of peripheral blood. The origin of the receptors is a woman aged 45-59 years with active or convalescent COVID-19.

The count of this clone is one. The rearrangement uses TRBV6-2 or TRBV6-3 and TRBJ2-7; perhaps TRBD1 as D (5 bases). V dropped 4 bases and J dropped 5 bases, with 12 bases sitting between them. This CDR3 comprises 13 residues. Germline V CDR1 and CDR2: MNHEY, SVGEGT. CDR3 sequence reads: CASSLQVNNEQYF. As DNA, the CDR3 is TGTGCCAGCAGTTTACAGGTGAACAACGAGCAGTACTTC.

J is TRBJ1-1 and V is TRBV5-4; D remains unclear. This CDR3 is built from 13 residues. Looked up from germline, CDR1 is SGHNT and CDR2 is YYREEE (reference sequence). Trimming cost V 9 bases and J 3 bases, with 15 bases left between them. The CDR3 bases are TGTGCCACCAATTTGTTCGGTGACACTGAAGCTTTCTTT. Translated, it gives CATNLFGDTEAFF.

In its sample, this clone was seen a few times. The chain employs TRBV15 and TRBJ1-3, with 7 positions matching TRBD1. Germline CDR1 LNHNV, CDR2 YYDKDF (reference sequence). The J segment lost 4 bases and the V segment lost 3 bases, leaving 9 bases of the junction unmatched. This CDR3 has 16 amino acids. The CDR3 region has the DNA TGTGCCACCAGCAGGCAGACAGGGCTGGGCGGAAACACCATATATTTT. Translation gives CATSRQTGLGGNTIYF. Variable domain in full (rest from reference TRBV15 and TRBJ1-3): DAMVIQNPRYQVTQFGKPVTLSCSQTLNHNVMYWYQQKSSQAPKLLFHYYDKDFNNEADTPDNFQSRRPNTSFCFLDIRSPGLGDTAMYLCATSRQTGLGGNTIYFGEGSWLTVV.

The chain employs TRBV18 and TRBJ2-7; 9 nucleotides match TRBD2. CDR1 is KGHSH, CDR2 LQKENI, per germline. The CDR3 has 16 residues. The V gene end was trimmed by 4 bases and the J gene end by 0 bases; junction bases not matched to a gene: 7. The CDR3, as DNA: TGTGCCAGCTCACTAGGGACTAGCCAAACCTCCTACGAGCAGTACTTC. Its protein is CASSLGTSQTSYEQYF.

There are a few counts of this clone. J is TRBJ1-5 and V is TRBV20-1; possible D gene TRBD1, 6 bases. This CDR3 region has 14 residues. Trimming left V 3 bases short and J 0 bases short, with 9 bases between. Per the germline V gene, CDR1 is DFQATT and CDR2 is SNEGSKA (reference sequence). The CDR3 coding sequence is TGCAGTGCTAGTAGACAGGTTAGCAATCAGCCCCAGCATTTT. It is translated as CSASRQVSNQPQHF.

The chain recombines TRBV6-5 with TRBJ2-6; 8 bases align to TRBD1. Trimming at V came to 6 bases and at J to 3 bases, leaving 4 bases not matched to a gene. This CDR3 comprises 15 residues. CDR1 is MNHEY and CDR2 is SVGAGI in the germline V gene. CDR3 in amino acids: CASRTGENGANVLTF. The CDR3 coding sequence is TGTGCCAGCAGGACAGGGGAGAATGGGGCCAACGTCCTGACTTTC.

The chain uses TRBV24-1 and TRBJ2-3; 14 bases match TRBD2. V was pared by 4 bases and J by 3 bases, with 5 bases of the junction left unmatched. This CDR3 spans 17 amino acids. Germline CDR1 is KGHDR and CDR2 is SFDVKD. CDR3: CATSDGGLAGVTDTQYF. The CDR3 nucleotides read TGTGCCACCAGTGACGGGGGACTAGCGGGAGTAACAGATACGCAGTATTTT.

The V call is TRBV5-4, the J call TRBJ1-2; D gene uncertain. The CDR3 spans 15 residues. CDR1 is SGHNT and CDR2 is YYREEE in the germline V gene (reference sequence). Trimming took 0 bases from V and 0 from J, leaving 9 bases between them. The DNA of the CDR3 is TGTGCCAGCAGCTTGGGGCAGGCCTCTAACTATGGCTACACCTTC. It yields the protein CASSLGQASNYGYTF.

The rearrangement uses TRBV20-1 and TRBJ1-5, with TRBD1 matching over 7 bases. The CDR3 runs to 16 residues. J was trimmed by 0 bases and V by 3 bases; bases with no gene match: 8. Germline lookup yields CDR1 DFQATT and CDR2 SNEGSKA (reference sequence). For the CDR3, the DNA is TGCAGTGCTAGTCCAGGGGGAAGTTATAGCAATCAGCCCCAGCATTTT. Amino acid sequence: CSASPGGSYSNQPQHF.

The gene calls are TRBV7-8 and TRBJ2-1, with D possibly being TRBD2 (5 bases). The germline V and J ends were trimmed by 2 bases and 10 bases, with 24 bases remaining between them. The CDR3 runs 17 residues. In germline, CDR1 is SGHVS, CDR2 FQNEAQ. CDR3 protein: CASSLTPGTQSTGEQFF. CDR3 nucleotides: TGTGCCAGCAGCTTAACTCCGGGAACTCAGTCTACCGGCGAGCAGTTCTTC.

V gene TRBV7-3 combines with J gene TRBJ1-2; tentatively, D is TRBD1 (5 bases). The CDR3 consists of 13 residues. Germline CDR1 is SGHTA and CDR2 is FQGTGA. Trimming removed 4 bases from V and 6 bases from J, with 12 bases in between. The CDR3 loop reads CASSSPGLDGYTF. CDR3 coding DNA: TGTGCCAGCAGCTCGCCAGGGTTAGATGGCTACACCTTC. The full variable domain, in which reference TRBV7-3 and TRBJ1-2 provide the parts outside the CDR3, is GAGVSQTPSNKVTEKGKYVELRCDPISGHTALYWYRQSLGQGPEFLIYFQGTGAADDSGLPNDRFFAVRPEGSVSTLKIQRTERGDSAVYLCASSSPGLDGYTFGSGTRLTVV.

The chain employs TRBV6-2 or TRBV6-3 and TRBJ1-2, with D perhaps TRBD1 (5 bases). Trimming pared 0 bases from V and 4 bases from J, leaving 15 bases between. Germline-derived CDR1 and CDR2 are MNHEY and SVGEGT. The CDR3 runs to 16 residues. The CDR3 bases are TGTGCCAGCAGTTACTCCTCCTTCAGGGCCTCCTATGGCTACACCTTC. It encodes CASSYSSFRASYGYTF.

The CDR3 reads CASSQQINQPQHF. CDR3 in DNA: TGTGCCAGCAGCCAGCAGATTAATCAGCCCCAGCATTTT. The rearrangement joins TRBV3-1 (or the pseudogene TRBV3-2) to TRBJ1-5; unclear D gene. CDR1 and CDR2 from the germline V gene are LGHDT and YNNKEL (reference sequence). This CDR3 is built from 13 residues. V shed 3 bases and J shed 4 bases, with 7 bases lying between them.

V gene TRBV7-2 combines with J gene TRBJ2-7; the match to TRBD2 covers 7 bases. The CDR3 has 18 residues. The J segment lost 8 bases and the V segment lost 4 bases, leaving 23 bases of the junction unmatched. Germline V lookup: CDR1 SGHTA, CDR2 FQGNSA. CDR3 DNA: TGTGCCAGCAGCTCCGTTTCTCCTGGCGGGAGCTATATGGGCCAGCAGTACTTC. The encoded protein is CASSSVSPGGSYMGQQYF.

The table lists this clone with a count of one. The J gene is TRBJ2-6, the V gene TRBV7-6; 14 nucleotides match TRBD2. This CDR3 comprises 18 residues. The germline CDR1 and CDR2 sequences are SGHVS and FNYEAQ. The junction had 5 bases not matched to a gene; V was cut back by 5 bases and J by 2 bases. CDR3 in amino acids: CASSPGLAGGTGANVLTF. The DNA for the CDR3 is TGTGCCAGCAGCCCCGGACTAGCGGGAGGAACTGGGGCCAACGTCCTGACTTTC.

CDR3 loop: CASRDRQGALGKAFF. The CDR3 nucleotides are TGTGCCAGCAGGGATCGACAGGGGGCGCTTGGGAAAGCTTTCTTT. The rearrangement links TRBV6-5 to TRBJ1-1; 10 positions match TRBD1. The V gene's germline CDR1 is MNHEY and CDR2 SVGAGI. CDR3 length: 15 residues. The trim removed 6 bases at V and 9 bases at J, leaving 13 bases unmatched.

This chain uses TRBV28 with TRBJ2-3; tentatively, D is TRBD1 (6 bases). Germline CDR1 reads MDHEN; CDR2 reads SYDVKM. V was shortened by 6 bases and J by 6 bases, with 19 bases between the two germline ends. This CDR3 comprises 15 residues. Here the CDR3 reads CASSPQGPIGDTQYF. DNA for the CDR3: TGTGCCAGCAGCCCACAGGGACCAATTGGGGATACGCAGTATTTT.

The chain couples TRBV5-1 to TRBJ1-5, with a tentative D call TRBD1 (5 bases). Trimming cost V 5 bases and J 1 base, with 7 bases left between them. From germline, CDR1 is SGHRS and CDR2 YFSETQ. The CDR3 length is 13 residues. CDR3 bases: TGCGCCAGCAGGGGGGGGAGCAATCAGCCCCAGCATTTT. This encodes CASRGGSNQPQHF.

CDR3 in amino acids: CASSGTWGQTEGTEAFF. The CDR3 region has the DNA TGCGCCAGCAGTGGGACGTGGGGACAGACAGAAGGCACTGAAGCTTTCTTT. J is TRBJ1-1 and V is TRBV5-1, with 7 bases that match TRBD1. This CDR3 is 17 amino acids long. CDR1 and CDR2 (germline): SGHRS, YFSETQ. The V and J ends lost 5 bases and 4 bases, in that order; junction bases with no gene match: 17. The full variable domain, in which reference TRBV5-1 and TRBJ1-1 provide the parts outside the CDR3, is KAGVTQTPRYLIKTRGQQVTLSCSPISGHRSVSWYQQTPGQGLQFLFEYFSETQRNKGNFPGRFSGRQFSNSRSEMNVSTLELGDSALYLCASSGTWGQTEGTEAFFGQGTRLTVV.

J is TRBJ2-1 and V is TRBV3-1 (or the pseudogene TRBV3-2); TRBD2 matches at 7 bases. V was pared by 2 bases and J by 4 bases, with 8 bases of the junction left unmatched. Per germline, CDR1 LGHDT and CDR2 YNNKEL (reference sequence). This CDR3 comprises 16 residues. The DNA for the CDR3 is TGTGCCAGCAGCCAACTTCTAGCGGTAACATACAATGAGCAGTTCTTC. The encoded protein is CASSQLLAVTYNEQFF.

The V call is TRBV27, the J call TRBJ1-5; 7 bases align to TRBD1. The CDR3 is 12 amino acids. The germline CDR1 and CDR2 sequences are MNHEY and SMNVEV (reference sequence). V was clipped by 5 bases and J by 7 bases; unmatched bases: 2. CDR3 coding DNA: TGTGCCAGCAGTACAGGGGTCCAGCCCCAGCATTTT. Its translation is CASSTGVQPQHF.

In nucleotides, the CDR3 is TGCGCCAGCAGCCAACAGGAAGGAAATACGCAGTATTTT. Translation gives CASSQQEGNTQYF. V usage is TRBV4-1 and J usage is TRBJ2-3; the D is unclear. With 2 bases removed from V and 7 bases from J, the gap between germline ends came to 10 bases. The CDR3 has 13 amino acids. The germline V gene has CDR1 MGHRA and CDR2 YSYEKL.

In nucleotides, the CDR3 is TGTGCCAGCAGACCGGTCGGGACTAGTAGGTTCTATGAGCAGTTCTTC. This translates into CASRPVGTSRFYEQFF. The chain combines TRBV27 with TRBJ2-1; 8 bases line up with TRBD2. Looked up from germline, CDR1 is MNHEY and CDR2 is SMNVEV (reference sequence). The CDR3 spans 16 residues. Trimming cost V 6 bases and J 8 bases; bases outside gene matches: 15.